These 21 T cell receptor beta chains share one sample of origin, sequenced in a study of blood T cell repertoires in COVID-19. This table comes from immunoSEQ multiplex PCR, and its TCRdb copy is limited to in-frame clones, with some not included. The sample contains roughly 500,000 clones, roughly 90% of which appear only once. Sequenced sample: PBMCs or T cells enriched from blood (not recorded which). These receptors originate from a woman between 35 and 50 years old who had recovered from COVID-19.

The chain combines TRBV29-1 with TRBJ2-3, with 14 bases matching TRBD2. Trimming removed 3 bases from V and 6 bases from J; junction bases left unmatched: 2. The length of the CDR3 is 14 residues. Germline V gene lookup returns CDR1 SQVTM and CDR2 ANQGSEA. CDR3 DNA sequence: TGCAGCGTTGAGGGGACTAGCGGGAGCGATACGCAGTATTTT. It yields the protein CSVEGTSGSDTQYF.

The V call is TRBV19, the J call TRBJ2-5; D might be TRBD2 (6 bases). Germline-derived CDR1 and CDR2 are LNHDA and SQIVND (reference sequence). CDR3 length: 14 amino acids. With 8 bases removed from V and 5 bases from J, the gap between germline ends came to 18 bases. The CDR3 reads CASGRRAGMETQYF. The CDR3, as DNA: TGTGCCAGTGGGAGACGCGCGGGGATGGAGACCCAGTACTTC.

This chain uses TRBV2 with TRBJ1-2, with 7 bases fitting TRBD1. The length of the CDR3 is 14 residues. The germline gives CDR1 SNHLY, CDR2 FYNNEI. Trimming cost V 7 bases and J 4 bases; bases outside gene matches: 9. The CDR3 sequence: CASKGTERVYGYTF. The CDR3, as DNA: TGTGCCAGCAAGGGGACAGAACGAGTCTATGGCTACACCTTC. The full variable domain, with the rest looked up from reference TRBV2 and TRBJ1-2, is EPEVTQTPSHQVTQMGQEVILRCVPISNHLYFYWYRQILGQKVEFLVSFYNNEISEKSEIFDDQFSVERPDGSNFTLKIRSTKLEDSAMYFCASKGTERVYGYTFGSGTRLTVV.

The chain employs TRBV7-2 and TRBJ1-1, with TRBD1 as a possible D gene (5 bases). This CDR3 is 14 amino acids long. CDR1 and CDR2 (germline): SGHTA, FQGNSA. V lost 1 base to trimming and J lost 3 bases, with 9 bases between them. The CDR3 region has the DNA TGTGCCAGCAGCTTAGTGGGGCGAGACACTGAAGCTTTCTTT. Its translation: CASSLVGRDTEAFF.

The DNA for the CDR3 is TGTGCCACCAGTGATCCCGGGACAGGGTACAATGAGCAGTTCTTC. Its protein product is CATSDPGTGYNEQFF. The chain joins TRBV24-1 to TRBJ2-1, with 9 positions matching TRBD1. J gave up 4 bases and V 3 bases, and 3 bases lay outside the gene matches. Germline-derived CDR1 and CDR2 are KGHDR and SFDVKD. CDR3 length: 15 amino acids.

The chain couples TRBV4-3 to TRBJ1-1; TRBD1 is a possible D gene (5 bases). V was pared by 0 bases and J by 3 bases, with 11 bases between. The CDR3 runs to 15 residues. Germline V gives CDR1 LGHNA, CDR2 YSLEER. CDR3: CASSQDRVLYTEAFF. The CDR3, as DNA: TGCGCCAGCAGCCAAGACAGGGTTCTGTACACTGAAGCTTTCTTT.

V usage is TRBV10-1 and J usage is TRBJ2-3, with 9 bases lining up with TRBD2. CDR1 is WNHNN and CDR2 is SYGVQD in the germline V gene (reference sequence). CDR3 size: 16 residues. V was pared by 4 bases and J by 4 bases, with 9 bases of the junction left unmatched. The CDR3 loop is CASSAADSGRSDTQYF. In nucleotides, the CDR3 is TGCGCCAGCAGTGCCGCGGATAGCGGGAGATCAGATACGCAGTATTTT.

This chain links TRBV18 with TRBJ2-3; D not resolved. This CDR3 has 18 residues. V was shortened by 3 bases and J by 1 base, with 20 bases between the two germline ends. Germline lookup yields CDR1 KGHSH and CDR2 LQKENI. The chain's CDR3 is CASSPSIALNAGTDTQYF. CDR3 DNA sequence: TGTGCCAGCTCACCCAGTATTGCCCTTAACGCGGGCACAGATACGCAGTATTTT.

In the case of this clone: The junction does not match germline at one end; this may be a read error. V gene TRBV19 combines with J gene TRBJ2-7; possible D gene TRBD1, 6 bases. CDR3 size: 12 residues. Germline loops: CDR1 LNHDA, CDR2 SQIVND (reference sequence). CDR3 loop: CASSVSGTTKHF. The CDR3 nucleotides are TGTGCCAGTAGTGTCTCCGGGACAACTAAGCACTTC.

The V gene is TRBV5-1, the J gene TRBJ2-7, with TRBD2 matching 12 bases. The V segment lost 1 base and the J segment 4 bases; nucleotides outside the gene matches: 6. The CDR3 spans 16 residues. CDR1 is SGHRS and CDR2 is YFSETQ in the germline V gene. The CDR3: CASSLTGGTSGYEQYF. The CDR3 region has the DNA TGCGCCAGCAGCTTGACAGGGGGGACTAGCGGGTACGAGCAGTACTTC.

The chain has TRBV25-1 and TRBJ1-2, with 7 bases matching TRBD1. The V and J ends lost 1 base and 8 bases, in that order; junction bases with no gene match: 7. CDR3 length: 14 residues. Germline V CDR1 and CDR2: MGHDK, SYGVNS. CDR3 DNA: TGTGCCAGCAGTGAATCCGAGACAGGGTTAGGCTACACCTTC. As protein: CASSESETGLGYTF.

CDR3 protein: CASGVIFEQFF. DNA of the CDR3: TGTGCTAGTGGTGTTATATTTGAGCAGTTCTTC. The J gene is TRBJ2-1, the V gene TRBV12-5; D gene ambiguous. CDR3 size: 11 residues. CDR1 and CDR2 (germline): LGHNT, FRNRAP. Trimming removed 5 bases at V and 9 bases at J, with 8 bases between.

For the CDR3, the DNA is TGTGCCAGCAGCCACAGTACTAACTATGGCTACACCTTC. This translates into CASSHSTNYGYTF. The V gene is TRBV5-8, the J gene TRBJ1-2; D not resolved. Trimming removed 4 bases at V and 0 bases at J, with 7 bases between. CDR1 SGHTS and CDR2 YDEGEE come from the germline V gene. CDR3 length equals 13 residues.

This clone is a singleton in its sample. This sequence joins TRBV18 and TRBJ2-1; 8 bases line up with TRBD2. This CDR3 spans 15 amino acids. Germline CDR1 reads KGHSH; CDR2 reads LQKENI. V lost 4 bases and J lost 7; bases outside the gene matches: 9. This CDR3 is CASSRVKRESNEQFF. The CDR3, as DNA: TGTGCCAGCTCACGTGTCAAGCGGGAGAGTAATGAGCAGTTCTTC.

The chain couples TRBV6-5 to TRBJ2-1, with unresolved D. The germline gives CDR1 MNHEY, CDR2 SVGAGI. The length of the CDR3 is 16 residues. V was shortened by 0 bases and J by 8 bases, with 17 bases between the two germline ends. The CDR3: CASSYSSGELLDEQFF. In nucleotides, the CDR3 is TGTGCCAGCAGTTACTCCTCCGGTGAGCTCCTAGATGAGCAGTTCTTC.

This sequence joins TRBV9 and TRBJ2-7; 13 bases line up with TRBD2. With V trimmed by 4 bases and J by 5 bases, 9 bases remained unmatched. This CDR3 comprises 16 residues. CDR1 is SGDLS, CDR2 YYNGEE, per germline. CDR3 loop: CASSPFSLAGGHEQYF. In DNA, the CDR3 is TGTGCCAGCAGCCCCTTCTCACTAGCGGGAGGGCACGAGCAGTACTTC.

The CDR3 region has the DNA TGTGCCAGCAGCTTAAGGGGTGGCGTGTGGGCAAAAGCTTTCTTT. Translation: CASSLRGGVWAKAFF. The chain employs TRBV11-2 and TRBJ1-1; the D gene is possibly TRBD1 (5 bases). This CDR3 is 15 amino acids long. Per germline, CDR1 SGHAT and CDR2 FQNNGV. Trimming removed 2 bases at V and 9 bases at J, with 19 bases between. Filled out from reference TRBV11-2 and TRBJ1-1, the complete variable domain reads EAGVAQSPRYKIIEKRQSVAFWCNPISGHATLYWYQQILGQGPKLLIQFQNNGVVDDSQLPKDRFSAERLKGVDSTLKIQPAKLEDSAVYLCASSLRGGVWAKAFFGQGTRLTVV.

CDR3 sequence: CAISLQGGYNEQFF. In DNA, the CDR3 is TGTGCCATCAGCCTACAGGGGGGGTACAATGAGCAGTTCTTC. The chain joins TRBV10-3 to TRBJ2-1, with D possibly TRBD1 on 8 matching bases. Germline values: CDR1 ENHRY, CDR2 SYGVKD. Trimming took 6 bases from V and 4 from J, leaving 13 bases between them. There are 14 residues in the CDR3.

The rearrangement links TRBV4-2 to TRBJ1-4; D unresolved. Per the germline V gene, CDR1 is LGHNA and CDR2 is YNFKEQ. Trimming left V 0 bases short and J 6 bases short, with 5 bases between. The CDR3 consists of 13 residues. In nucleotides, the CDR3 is TGTGCCAGCAGCCAAGAGCGCTATGAAAAACTGTTTTTT. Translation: CASSQERYEKLFF.

The CDR3 loop reads CASSASGVYGYTF. In nucleotides, the CDR3 is TGCGCCAGCAGCGCCTCGGGGGTGTATGGCTACACCTTC. The chain joins TRBV5-1 to TRBJ1-2; maybe TRBD1 (5 bases). Germline loops: CDR1 SGHRS, CDR2 YFSETQ. The V end was cut by 4 bases, the J end by 5 bases, with 12 bases between. The CDR3 is 13 amino acids.

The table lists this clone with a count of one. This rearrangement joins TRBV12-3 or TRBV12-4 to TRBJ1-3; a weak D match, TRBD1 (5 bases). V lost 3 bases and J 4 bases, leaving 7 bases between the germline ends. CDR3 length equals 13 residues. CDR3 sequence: CASSLDTGNTIYF. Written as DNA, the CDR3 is TGTGCCAGCAGTTTGGACACCGGAAACACCATATATTTT.